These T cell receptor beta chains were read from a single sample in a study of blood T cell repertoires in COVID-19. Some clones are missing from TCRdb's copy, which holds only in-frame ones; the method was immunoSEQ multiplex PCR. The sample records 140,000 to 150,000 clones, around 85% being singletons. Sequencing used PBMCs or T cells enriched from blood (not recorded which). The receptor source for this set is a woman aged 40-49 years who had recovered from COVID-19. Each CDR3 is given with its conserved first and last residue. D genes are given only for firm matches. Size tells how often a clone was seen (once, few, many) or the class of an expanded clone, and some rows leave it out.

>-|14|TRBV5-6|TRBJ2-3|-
TGTGCCAGCAGCGCGTTAGGAGGCACAGATACGCAGTATTTT
CASSALGGTDTQYF
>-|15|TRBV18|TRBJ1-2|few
TGTGCCAGCTCCCTAGACAGGTTCGGATCCTATGGCTACACCTTC
CASSLDRFGSYGYTF
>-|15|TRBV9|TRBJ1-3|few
TGTGCCAGCAGCTTTACCACACGGGCCCAGGGTACCATATATTTT
CASSFTTRAQGTIYF
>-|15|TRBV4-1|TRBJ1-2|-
TGCGCCAGCAGCCAAGAAGGCGGGGCAGGCTATGGCTACACCTTC
CASSQEGGAGYGYTF
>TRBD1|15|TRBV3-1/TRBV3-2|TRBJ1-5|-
TGTGCCAGCAGCCAAGCCTTGACAGGGAATCAGCCCCAGCATTTT
CASSQALTGNQPQHF
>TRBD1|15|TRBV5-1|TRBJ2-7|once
TGCGCCAGCAGCTTGGCCCAGACAGGGGCCGTCGAGCAGTACTTC
CASSLAQTGAVEQYF
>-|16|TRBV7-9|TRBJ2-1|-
TGTGCCAGCAGCCCCGGGGCGGGGCTACCCTTGGATGAGCAGTTCTTC
CASSPGAGLPLDEQFF
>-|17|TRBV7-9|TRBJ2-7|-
TGTGCCAGCAGCCCGCGGATGAGGGGGTCGAGCTCCTACGAGCAGTACTTC
CASSPRMRGSSSYEQYF
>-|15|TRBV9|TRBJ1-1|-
TGTGCCAGCAGCGTAGGTCCGGACTTGAACACTGAAGCTTTCTTT
CASSVGPDLNTEAFF
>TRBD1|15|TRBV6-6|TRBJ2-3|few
TGTGCCAGCAGTTACCCGGGACAGGGGTCAGATACGCAGTATTTT
CASSYPGQGSDTQYF
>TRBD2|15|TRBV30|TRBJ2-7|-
TGTGCCTGGAGTGTTGGGACTAGCGGGAGCGGCGAGCAGTACTTC
CAWSVGTSGSGEQYF
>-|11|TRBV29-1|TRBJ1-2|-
TGCAGCGTTAGCGGCGTCTATGGCTACACCTTC
CSVSGVYGYTF
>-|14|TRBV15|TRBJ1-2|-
TGTGCCACCAGCAGGGCCGACAGCTCCTATGGCTACACCTTC
CATSRADSSYGYTF
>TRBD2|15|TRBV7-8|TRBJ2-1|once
TGTGCCAGCAGCCCCCGGGTAGCGGGTTACAATGAGCAGTTCTTC
CASSPRVAGYNEQFF
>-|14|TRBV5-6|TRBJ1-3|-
TGTGCCAGCAGCTTGTCCCGGGAAAGGGACACCATATATTTT
CASSLSRERDTIYF
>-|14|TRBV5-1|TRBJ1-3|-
TGCGCCAGCAGCTTGGGGGGCGGTGGAAACACCATATATTTT
CASSLGGGGNTIYF
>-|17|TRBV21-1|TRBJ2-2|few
TGTGCCAGCAGCAAAGGGCTTCACCACCCGAACACCGGGGAGCTGTTTTTT
CASSKGLHHPNTGELFF
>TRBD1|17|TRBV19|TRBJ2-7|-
TGTGCCAGTAGTCGAAGGGACAGGGTTGGCCAGATCTACGAGCAGTACTTC
CASSRRDRVGQIYEQYF
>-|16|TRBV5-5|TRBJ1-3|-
TGTGCCAGCAGCTTGGAGGGAGACCCTTCTGGAAACACCATATATTTT
CASSLEGDPSGNTIYF
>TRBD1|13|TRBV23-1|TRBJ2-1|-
TGCGCCAGCAGTCACCTCACAGGGGGCAGGTGGTTCTTC
CASSHLTGGRWFF
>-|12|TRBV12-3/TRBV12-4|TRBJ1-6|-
TGTGCCAGCCGCGGGTCTAATTCACCCCTCCACTTT
CASRGSNSPLHF